These 24 T cell receptor beta chains share one sample of origin, sequenced in a study of T cell responses to AZD1222 COVID-19 vaccine. Clones were sequenced by immunoSEQ multiplex PCR, and TCRdb holds only the in-frame ones, with some missing. The table shows 130,000 to 150,000 clones, with about nine tenths occurring only once. The material sequenced was peripheral blood, taken on day 0 of AZD1222 vaccination. Every receptor here comes from an adult in good health.

This chain connects TRBV30 to TRBJ1-5; tentative D call: TRBD1 (5 bases). The CDR3 is 15 amino acids. Germline V CDR1 and CDR2: GTSNPN, SVGIG (reference sequence). Trimming removed 1 base at V and 0 bases at J, with 10 bases between. The CDR3 region has the DNA TGTGCCTGGAGTGGGGGTACAGGTAGCAATCAGCCCCAGCATTTT. Translating gives CAWSGGTGSNQPQHF. The full variable domain, rest sourced from reference TRBV30 and TRBJ1-5, is SQTIHQWPATLVQPVGSPLSLECTVEGTSNPNLYWYRQAAGRGLQLLFYSVGIGQISSEVPQNLSASRPQDRQFILSSKKLLLSDSGFYLCAWSGGTGSNQPQHFGDGTRLSIL.

The chain recombines TRBV11-2 with TRBJ2-6; the D is unclear. Trimming cost V 3 bases and J 3 bases, with 3 bases left between them. Germline lookup yields CDR1 SGHAT and CDR2 FQNNGV. This CDR3 has 13 amino acids. DNA of the CDR3: TGTGCCAGCAGCTTGAGTGGGGCCAACGTCCTGACTTTC. Its protein is CASSLSGANVLTF.

The rearrangement joins TRBV30 to TRBJ1-3, with D perhaps TRBD1 (5 bases). The CDR3 consists of 17 residues. The V gene lost 6 bases and the J gene lost 0 bases, with 21 bases spanning the gap. In germline, CDR1 is GTSNPN, CDR2 SVGIG (reference sequence). This CDR3 is CACRPGQTVGSGNTIYF. CDR3 bases: TGTGCCTGTCGGCCGGGGCAGACGGTGGGCTCTGGAAACACCATATATTTT.

The V call is TRBV11-2, the J call TRBJ2-7; TRBD2 aligns across 11 bases. The CDR3 extends over 15 amino acids. CDR1 SGHAT and CDR2 FQNNGV come from the germline V gene. V shed 4 bases and J 6 bases; nucleotides not matched to a gene: 8. CDR3 in DNA: TGTGCCAGCAGCTCCTTTAGCGGGGGGGCCCTCGAGCAGTACTTC. This sequence encodes CASSSFSGGALEQYF.

The chain combines TRBV30 with TRBJ1-4; perhaps TRBD1 as D (5 bases). The V gene lost 0 bases and the J gene lost 8 bases, with 25 bases spanning the gap. The CDR3 covers 18 residues. Germline V gene sequence: CDR1 GTSNPN, CDR2 SVGIG (reference sequence). In DNA, the CDR3 is TGTGCCTGGAGTGTGAAGATGATGGGGTGGGCAGGGCACGAAAAACTGTTTTTT. Its translation is CAWSVKMMGWAGHEKLFF.

The DNA of the CDR3 is TGTGCCAGCAGCTTAAAACCCCGGACTAGCGGGAGGGTCAATGAGCAGTTCTTC. Encoded protein: CASSLKPRTSGRVNEQFF. This chain connects TRBV7-3 to TRBJ2-1; 15 nucleotides align to TRBD2. CDR1 and CDR2 (germline): SGHTA, FQGTGA. This CDR3 contains 18 residues. With V trimmed by 1 base and J by 6 bases, 7 bases remained unmatched.

The chain is built from TRBV7-6 and TRBJ2-1; D remains unclear. This CDR3 region has 15 residues. Germline values: CDR1 SGHVS, CDR2 FNYEAQ. The V gene lost 6 bases and the J gene lost 8 bases, with 20 bases spanning the gap. CDR3 amino acids: CASSPLGRRGDEQFF. The CDR3 nucleotides are TGTGCCAGCAGTCCCCTAGGTCGCCGTGGGGATGAGCAGTTCTTC.

The chain is built from TRBV19 and TRBJ1-2, with a tentative D call TRBD1 (5 bases). CDR1 and CDR2 from the germline V gene are LNHDA and SQIVND (reference sequence). Trimming shortened V by 4 bases and J by 4 bases, and 16 bases separated the two germline ends. The CDR3 runs to 15 residues. CDR3 amino acids: CASSNQQAGSYGYTF. The CDR3 nucleotides read TGTGCCAGTAGTAATCAACAGGCCGGGAGCTATGGCTACACCTTC. The variable domain in full, completed from reference TRBV19 and TRBJ1-2, reads DGGITQSPKYLFRKEGQNVTLSCEQNLNHDAMYWYRQDPGQGLRLIYYSQIVNDFQKGDIAEGYSVSREKKESFPLTVTSAQKNPTAFYLCASSNQQAGSYGYTFGSGTRLTVV.

The genes are TRBV7-2 and TRBJ1-5; weak D call: TRBD1 (5 bases). The length of the CDR3 is 11 residues. With 10 bases removed from V and 4 bases from J, the gap between germline ends came to 8 bases. The V gene's germline CDR1 is SGHTA and CDR2 FQGNSA. DNA of the CDR3: TGTGCCACTGGGGCTAATCAGCCCCAGCATTTT. Its translation: CATGANQPQHF.

This sequence joins TRBV12-3 or TRBV12-4 and TRBJ1-2; D is possibly TRBD1 (5 bases). V was cut by 8 bases and J by 5 bases, with 12 bases left in between. This CDR3 comprises 12 residues. The CDR3 DNA reads as TGTGCCAGCGGAGGGGCGGGGTATGGCTACACCTTC. Its translation is CASGGAGYGYTF.

The gene calls are TRBV6-5 and TRBJ2-4; D perhaps matches TRBD1 (6 bases). Trimming left V 6 bases short and J 1 base short, with 10 bases between. The CDR3 covers 14 residues. Germline V CDR1 and CDR2: MNHEY, SVGAGI. CDR3 bases: TGTGCCAGCAGCACTAGGGGGGCCAAAAACATTCAGTACTTC. Translated: CASSTRGAKNIQYF.

This clone was found once. This rearrangement joins TRBV25-1 to TRBJ1-3; TRBD1 aligns across 8 bases. The V and J ends lost 4 bases and 1 base, in that order; junction bases with no gene match: 6. CDR1 is MGHDK and CDR2 is SYGVNS in the germline V gene. The CDR3 is made up of 16 amino acids. This CDR3 is CASSGTGIYSGNTIYF. In DNA, the CDR3 is TGTGCCAGCAGTGGGACAGGGATTTATTCTGGAAACACCATATATTTT.

The J gene is TRBJ1-5, the V gene TRBV6-1; the D gene is possibly TRBD1 (6 bases). The CDR3 is 17 amino acids. Trimming shortened V by 3 bases and J by 0 bases, and 15 bases separated the two germline ends. Per the germline V gene, CDR1 is MNHNS and CDR2 is SASEGT. The DNA for the CDR3 is TGTGCCAGCAGTGACACCGGACAGACTTATAGCAATCAGCCCCAGCATTTT. Its protein is CASSDTGQTYSNQPQHF.

V usage is TRBV4-1 and J usage is TRBJ1-5; D unresolved. The germline V and J ends were trimmed by 6 bases and 1 base, with 10 bases remaining between them. CDR1 is MGHRA, CDR2 YSYEKL, per germline. The CDR3 is 14 residues long. CDR3 region: CASSPDGSNQPQHF. As DNA, the CDR3 is TGCGCCAGCAGTCCGGACGGAAGCAATCAGCCCCAGCATTTT.

The rearrangement uses TRBV18 and TRBJ2-1; 9 nucleotides match TRBD2. The CDR3 is 14 residues long. In germline, CDR1 is KGHSH, CDR2 LQKENI. V was clipped by 3 bases and J by 10 bases; unmatched bases: 7. The CDR3 nucleotides are TGTGCCAGCTCACCGGGACTAGCAGACATCGAGCAGTTCTTC. It encodes CASSPGLADIEQFF.

This rearrangement joins TRBV12-3 or TRBV12-4 to TRBJ1-4; D call uncertain. This CDR3 contains 12 residues. With 3 bases removed from V and 4 bases from J, the gap between germline ends came to 3 bases. The CDR3 DNA sequence: TGTGCCAGCAGTTTTAATAATGAAAAACTGTTTTTT. Protein: CASSFNNEKLFF.

This clone came up once. The chain is built from TRBV5-1 and TRBJ2-1; 8 positions match TRBD2. Germline V CDR1 and CDR2: SGHRS, YFSETQ. There are 16 residues in the CDR3. V was clipped by 4 bases and J by 2 bases; unmatched bases: 8. The CDR3 loop is CASSDPTSDPYNEQFF. The DNA of the CDR3 is TGCGCCAGCAGCGACCCGACTAGCGATCCCTACAATGAGCAGTTCTTC. The full variable domain, completed using reference TRBV5-1 and TRBJ2-1, is KAGVTQTPRYLIKTRGQQVTLSCSPISGHRSVSWYQQTPGQGLQFLFEYFSETQRNKGNFPGRFSGRQFSNSRSEMNVSTLELGDSALYLCASSDPTSDPYNEQFFGPGTRLTVL.

The chain carries TRBV27 and TRBJ2-3, with D unclear. V was clipped by 1 base and J by 0 bases, with 14 bases between them. This CDR3 region has 17 residues. Germline CDR1 MNHEY, CDR2 SMNVEV (reference sequence). CDR3 DNA: TGTGCCAGCAGTTTATTTTTTGAACGGTCTAGCACAGATACGCAGTATTTT. The encoded protein is CASSLFFERSSTDTQYF.

The chain uses TRBV3-1 (or the pseudogene TRBV3-2) and TRBJ1-5; D not resolved. Germline CDR1 is LGHDT and CDR2 is YNNKEL (reference sequence). The CDR3 consists of 12 residues. V was trimmed by 4 bases and J by 9 bases, leaving 10 bases between them. The CDR3 reads CASSRPSGPQHF. As DNA, the CDR3 is TGTGCCAGCAGCCGACCGTCCGGGCCCCAGCATTTT.

The rearrangement links TRBV12-5 to TRBJ1-2; 7 bases are a match to TRBD1. J gave up 8 bases and V 1 base, and 4 bases lay outside the gene matches. CDR1 is LGHNT, CDR2 FRNRAP, per germline. The CDR3 is made up of 13 amino acids. CDR3 protein: CASGLGQGSGYTF. The DNA of the CDR3 is TGTGCTAGTGGTTTGGGACAGGGTTCAGGCTACACCTTC.

The rearrangement links TRBV6-5 to TRBJ1-2; D ambiguous. The CDR3 is made up of 15 amino acids. Germline V gene data show CDR1 as MNHEY and CDR2 as SVGAGI. V was shortened by 9 bases and J by 3 bases, with 20 bases between the two germline ends. The CDR3 sequence: CARREGGKTDYGYTF. DNA for the CDR3: TGTGCCAGGAGGGAGGGAGGGAAGACTGACTATGGCTACACCTTC.

The chain carries TRBV27 and TRBJ1-2; 11 positions agree with TRBD1. V lost 2 bases and J lost 4; bases outside the gene matches: 0. The CDR3 covers 14 residues. From germline, CDR1 is MNHEY and CDR2 SMNVEV (reference sequence). The CDR3 bases are TGTGCCAGCAGTTTAGGGACAGGGGGCTATGGCTACACCTTC. Protein sequence: CASSLGTGGYGYTF.

The rearrangement links TRBV29-1 to TRBJ1-2; tentatively, D is TRBD1 (5 bases). CDR3 length equals 14 residues. The germline V and J ends were trimmed by 7 bases and 8 bases, with 23 bases remaining between them. Germline-derived CDR1 and CDR2 are SQVTM and ANQGSEA. This CDR3 is CSAKLVRGDLGYTF. CDR3 coding DNA: TGCAGCGCGAAACTTGTGAGAGGGGATTTGGGCTACACCTTC.

The chain uses TRBV7-9 and TRBJ2-7; TRBD2 aligns across 13 bases. The germline CDR1 and CDR2 sequences are SEHNR and FQNEAQ (reference sequence). This CDR3 region has 17 residues. With V trimmed by 5 bases and J by 6 bases, 13 bases remained unmatched. This CDR3 reads CASSPTSGRADLIEQYF. The CDR3 bases are TGTGCCAGCAGCCCAACTAGCGGGAGGGCCGATTTAATCGAGCAGTACTTC.